The TCR beta chain described here comes from a study of graft-versus-host responses after intestinal transplantation. Whole-study context: Those transplanted obtained multivisceral, liver-intestinal, or isolated intestinal grafts. Study-level points and caveats: Early after transplant, HvG clones declined as circulating GvH clones peaked. Recipient-marrow GvH clones were detected, some having first appeared in ileum or blood.

This CDR3 has 13 residues. Germline V gene data show CDR1 as MNHNS and CDR2 as SASEGT. V gave up 5 bases and J gave up 4 bases, with 11 bases separating them. Remarks on this clone: Its target is not known.

This table comes from immunoSEQ multiplex PCR, and its TCRdb copy is limited to in-frame clones, with some not included. Of 90,000 to 150,000 clones listed, about 93% are singletons. This receptor was taken from a human donor who received an intestinal transplant. The rearrangement uses TRBV6-1 and TRBJ2-5, with D hard to call. The starting material was unstimulated CD4+ T cells sorted from spleen or lymph node cells, obtained before intestinal transplant. CDR3 nucleotides: TGTGCCAGCAGTCGTAGATATACAGAGACCCAGTACTTC. As protein: CASSRRYTETQYF.